One and the same sample provided the 9 T cell receptor beta chains below, sequenced in a study of cytomegalovirus exposure and HLA in healthy donors (dated by TCRdb to about 2017). The library came from the immunoSEQ multiplex PCR assay. For the multiplex PCR, a mixture combining 60 forward primers for TCR Vbeta segments and 13 reverse primers for TCR Jbeta segments was used. TCRdb took over this immuneACCESS table, retaining in-frame rearrangements with V and J assigned. Such tables are incomplete; in checked studies, under half of the missing clones stem from an unresolved V gene, and the remainder is unexplained. Within this sample are 120,000 or so clones, with roughly 8.6% of them counted one time only. The ten top clones hold 6% of the sample. Material for sequencing was PBMCs. All receptors derive from a middle-aged woman in good health and CMV-seropositive.

This clone was detected a few times. V and J are TRBV19 and TRBJ2-7, with 12 nucleotides matching TRBD2. V trimming: 3 bases; J trimming: 5 bases; junction bases outside the gene matches: 8. CDR3 length equals 16 residues. Germline V gene data show CDR1 as LNHDA and CDR2 as SQIVND (reference sequence). This CDR3 reads CASSILATSGGDEQYF. The DNA of the CDR3 is TGTGCCAGTAGTATTCTTGCGACTAGCGGGGGCGACGAGCAGTACTTC.

The chain joins TRBV5-1 to TRBJ2-2; unclear D gene. V was clipped by 4 bases and J by 2 bases, with 3 bases between them. The CDR3 runs to 12 residues. The germline V gene encodes CDR1 SGHRS and CDR2 YFSETQ. The CDR3 sequence is CASSINTGELFF. CDR3 DNA sequence: TGCGCCAGCAGCATAAACACCGGGGAGCTGTTTTTT. Variable domain in full (rest from reference TRBV5-1 and TRBJ2-2): KAGVTQTPRYLIKTRGQQVTLSCSPISGHRSVSWYQQTPGQGLQFLFEYFSETQRNKGNFPGRFSGRQFSNSRSEMNVSTLELGDSALYLCASSINTGELFFGEGSRLTVL.

This chain links TRBV18 with TRBJ2-5, with a weak D call TRBD2 (6 bases). The CDR3 length is 14 residues. Trimming took 2 bases from V and 5 from J, leaving 12 bases between them. The germline V gene encodes CDR1 KGHSH and CDR2 LQKENI. In DNA form, the CDR3 reads TGTGCCAGCTCACCATTCGGGGGATGGGAGACCCAGTACTTC. This translates into CASSPFGGWETQYF.

The chain employs TRBV6-1 and TRBJ1-1; the match to TRBD1 covers 7 bases. V lost 4 bases and J lost 2; bases outside the gene matches: 10. The CDR3 consists of 16 residues. Germline CDR1 and CDR2: MNHNS and SASEGT. CDR3 in amino acids: CASSARPGQTNTEAFF. In nucleotides, the CDR3 is TGTGCCAGCAGTGCAAGGCCGGGACAGACAAACACTGAAGCTTTCTTT.

The sample holds a few counts of this clone. V is TRBV9 and J is TRBJ1-5; D remains unclear. CDR1 and CDR2 from the germline V gene are SGDLS and YYNGEE. This CDR3 is built from 13 residues. Trimming left V 0 bases short and J 4 bases short, with 5 bases between. The CDR3 region is CASSVVPNQPQHF. CDR3 nucleotide sequence: TGTGCCAGCAGCGTAGTCCCGAATCAGCCCCAGCATTTT. Full variable domain (remainder filled in from reference TRBV9 and TRBJ1-5): DSGVTQTPKHLITATGQRVTLRCSPRSGDLSVYWYQQSLDQGLQFLIQYYNGEERAKGNILERFSAQQFPDLHSELNLSSLELGDSALYFCASSVVPNQPQHFGDGTRLSIL.

The chain couples TRBV5-1 to TRBJ1-4; the D gene is possibly TRBD1 (5 bases). Trimming shortened V by 3 bases and J by 7 bases, and 16 bases separated the two germline ends. The CDR3 sequence is 15 residues long. Germline CDR1 and CDR2: SGHRS and YFSETQ. CDR3 protein: CASSWGGRRGEKLFF. The CDR3 DNA reads TGCGCCAGCAGCTGGGGAGGAAGGAGGGGTGAAAAACTGTTTTTT.

This clone showed up just a few times. This chain uses TRBV27 with TRBJ2-2, with 12 bases that match TRBD1. This CDR3 has 18 amino acids. J lost 2 bases, V lost 4 bases, and 8 bases had no gene match. Germline CDR1 reads MNHEY; CDR2 reads SMNVEV (reference sequence). CDR3 nucleotide sequence: TGTGCCAGCAGTTCAACCGGGACAGGGGGCCTTAACACCGGGGAGCTGTTTTTT. Translating gives CASSSTGTGGLNTGELFF.

The rearrangement links TRBV29-1 to TRBJ1-1; D might be TRBD1 (5 bases). Germline values: CDR1 SQVTM, CDR2 ANQGSEA. CDR3 length: 13 amino acids. V was cut by 4 bases and J by 2 bases, with 11 bases left in between. CDR3 sequence (DNA): TGCAGCGTTGCTCAGGGTTATAACACTGAAGCTTTCTTT. Translation gives CSVAQGYNTEAFF.

The chain is built from TRBV5-1 and TRBJ1-1; a weak D match, TRBD1 (6 bases). This CDR3 has 15 residues. V was pared by 0 bases and J by 0 bases, with 9 bases between. Germline CDR1 SGHRS, CDR2 YFSETQ. This CDR3 is CASSLVGDMNTEAFF. Written as DNA, the CDR3 is TGCGCCAGCAGCTTGGTAGGGGACATGAACACTGAAGCTTTCTTT.